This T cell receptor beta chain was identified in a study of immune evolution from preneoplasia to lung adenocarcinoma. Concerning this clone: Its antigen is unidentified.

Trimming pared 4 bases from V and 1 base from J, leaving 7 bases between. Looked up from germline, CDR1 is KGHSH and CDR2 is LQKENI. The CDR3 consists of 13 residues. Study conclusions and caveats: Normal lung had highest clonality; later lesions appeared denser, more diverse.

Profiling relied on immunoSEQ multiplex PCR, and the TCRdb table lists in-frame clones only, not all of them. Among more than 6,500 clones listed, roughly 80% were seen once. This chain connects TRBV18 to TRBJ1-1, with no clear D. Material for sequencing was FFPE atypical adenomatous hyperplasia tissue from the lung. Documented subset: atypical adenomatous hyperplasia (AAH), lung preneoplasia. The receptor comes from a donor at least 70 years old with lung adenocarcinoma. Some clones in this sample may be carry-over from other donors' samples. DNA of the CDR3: TGTGCCAGCTCACTTCACAGGAACACTGAAGCTTTCTTT. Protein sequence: CASSLHRNTEAFF.